These 14 T cell receptor beta chains came from one sample sequenced in a study of cytomegalovirus exposure and HLA in healthy donors. Sequencing was performed with immunoSEQ multiplex PCR; in TCRdb, only in-frame clones are kept and a portion is missing. The data show some 350,000 clones, 87% seen once. Sequenced: PBMCs. Receptors were obtained from a woman in her twenties or thirties in good health and CMV-seropositive.

This rearrangement joins TRBV19 to TRBJ2-7; D tentatively reads TRBD1 or TRBD2 (5 bases each). Germline CDR1 reads LNHDA; CDR2 reads SQIVND (reference sequence). V lost 4 bases to trimming and J lost 3 bases, with 13 bases between them. The length of the CDR3 is 14 residues. The CDR3 loop is CASSRGTINYEQYF. CDR3 coding DNA: TGTGCCAGTAGTAGGGGGACGATAAACTACGAGCAGTACTTC.

The chain joins TRBV5-6 to TRBJ1-4; 9 bases align to TRBD1. Germline assignment: CDR1 SGHDT and CDR2 YYEEEE. Unmatched junction bases numbered 15, after V lost 3 bases and J lost 6 bases. CDR3 size: 18 residues. In DNA form, the CDR3 reads TGTGCCAGCAGCTCGACGATCCAACAGGGGGCAGTGGATGAAAAACTGTTTTTT. Its protein product is CASSSTIQQGAVDEKLFF.

The DNA of the CDR3 is TGTGCCAGCAGTGAAGCGTTAGGGGGAGGCTACGAGCAGTACTTC. Protein: CASSEALGGGYEQYF. V gene TRBV6-1 combines with J gene TRBJ2-7; D may match TRBD1 or TRBD2 (6 bases each). Germline-derived CDR1 and CDR2 are MNHNS and SASEGT. The CDR3 consists of 15 residues. V was trimmed by 0 bases and J by 3 bases, leaving 12 bases between them.

The V and J genes are TRBV7-9 and TRBJ1-2; D might be TRBD1 (5 bases). V dropped 3 bases and J dropped 4 bases, with 24 bases sitting between them. This CDR3 has 18 residues. Germline CDR1 SEHNR, CDR2 FQNEAQ (reference sequence). In DNA, the CDR3 is TGTGCCAGCAGCTTTTCCGGGACGGAGCGGCGGTTTGTCTATGGCTACACCTTC. Residues: CASSFSGTERRFVYGYTF. The complete variable domain, with remaining parts taken from reference TRBV7-9 and TRBJ1-2, reads DTGVSQNPRHKITKRGQNVTFRCDPISEHNRLYWYRQTLGQGPEFLTYFQNEAQLEKSRLLSDRFSAERPKGSFSTLEIQRTEQGDSAMYLCASSFSGTERRFVYGYTFGSGTRLTVV.

The rearrangement links TRBV7-9 to TRBJ2-2; TRBD1 agrees at 10 bases. This CDR3 is 15 amino acids long. Trimming removed 6 bases from V and 2 bases from J; junction bases left unmatched: 3. Germline V lookup: CDR1 SEHNR, CDR2 FQNEAQ (reference sequence). The CDR3 DNA follows: TGTGCCAGCAGTTGGGACAGGGGAAACACCGGGGAGCTGTTTTTT. It encodes CASSWDRGNTGELFF.

The V gene is TRBV18, the J gene TRBJ2-6, with 8 bases fitting TRBD1. V dropped 4 bases and J dropped 2; count of bases not matched to a gene: 10. CDR1 KGHSH and CDR2 LQKENI come from the germline V gene. This CDR3 comprises 18 residues. The CDR3 DNA reads TGTGCCAGCTCACAAGGACAGGGTATTTCAGCTGGGGCCAACGTCCTGACTTTC. This translates into CASSQGQGISAGANVLTF.

This sequence joins TRBV9 and TRBJ2-1, with unresolved D. The V end was cut by 0 bases, the J end by 0 bases, with 7 bases between. Germline V gene sequence: CDR1 SGDLS, CDR2 YYNGEE. The CDR3 is 15 amino acids. The CDR3 DNA sequence: TGTGCCAGCAGCGTAGAGGCAAACTCCTACAATGAGCAGTTCTTC. This translates into CASSVEANSYNEQFF.

The chain links TRBV5-6 to TRBJ1-6; D call uncertain. The CDR3 is made up of 16 amino acids. Trimming stripped 1 base from V and 0 bases from J, with 8 bases between. CDR1 is SGHDT and CDR2 is YYEEEE in the germline V gene. This chain's CDR3 is CASSLLESSYNSPLHF. Written as DNA, the CDR3 is TGTGCCAGCAGCTTGTTGGAAAGCTCCTATAATTCACCCCTCCACTTT. Drawing the rest from reference TRBV5-6 and TRBJ1-6, the complete variable domain is DAGVTQSPTHLIKTRGQQVTLRCSPKSGHDTVSWYQQALGQGPQFIFQYYEEEERQRGNFPDRFSGHQFPNYSSELNVNALLLGDSALYLCASSLLESSYNSPLHFGNGTRLTVT.

This clone was counted once. V is TRBV7-9 and J is TRBJ2-7; weak D call: TRBD1 (5 bases). The germline V gene has CDR1 SEHNR and CDR2 FQNEAQ (reference sequence). Deletions cut 5 bases from V and 0 bases from J, with 11 bases between. CDR3 size: 14 residues. CDR3 sequence: CASSLTVNSYEQYF. For the CDR3, the DNA is TGTGCCAGCAGCCTGACAGTTAACTCCTACGAGCAGTACTTC.

As DNA, the CDR3 is TGCAGCGTTGAAGGGGGGACAGGCGAGAACACTGAAGCTTTCTTT. Residues: CSVEGGTGENTEAFF. The V and J genes are TRBV29-1 and TRBJ1-1; 8 bases line up with TRBD1. The trim removed 1 base at V and 1 base at J, leaving 5 bases unmatched. The CDR3 is 15 amino acids. Germline V lookup: CDR1 SQVTM, CDR2 ANQGSEA.

V is TRBV9 and J is TRBJ1-1, with 7 positions matching TRBD1. Germline-derived CDR1 and CDR2 are SGDLS and YYNGEE. Unmatched junction bases numbered 5, after V lost 3 bases and J lost 3 bases. The CDR3 length is 14 residues. For the CDR3, the DNA is TGTGCCAGCAGCGCCTACAGGGGTGACACTGAAGCTTTCTTT. This encodes CASSAYRGDTEAFF.

This clone was observed once. The genes are TRBV7-9 and TRBJ2-1; D remains unclear. Germline CDR1 SEHNR, CDR2 FQNEAQ (reference sequence). CDR3 length equals 11 residues. The CDR3 is CATRPYNEQFF. The CDR3 DNA reads as TGTGCTACCCGACCGTACAATGAGCAGTTCTTC.

V gene TRBV4-3 combines with J gene TRBJ2-1; TRBD2 matches at 14 bases. The length of the CDR3 is 18 residues. From germline, CDR1 is LGHNA and CDR2 YSLEER. Trimming at V came to 4 bases and at J to 6 bases, leaving 11 bases not matched to a gene. The CDR3, as DNA: TGCGCCAGCAGCCGAGAACCCTTGACTAGCGGGGGGGCCAATGAGCAGTTCTTC. Amino acids: CASSREPLTSGGANEQFF.

The chain links TRBV9 to TRBJ2-1; 16 nucleotides align to TRBD2. Trimming at V came to 1 base and at J to 9 bases, leaving 7 bases not matched to a gene. The V gene's germline CDR1 is SGDLS and CDR2 YYNGEE. The CDR3 has 17 residues. The chain's CDR3 is CASSVPGTSGGAGEQFF. The CDR3, as DNA: TGTGCCAGCAGCGTACCCGGGACTAGCGGGGGGGCGGGTGAGCAGTTCTTC. The full variable domain, completed using reference TRBV9 and TRBJ2-1, is DSGVTQTPKHLITATGQRVTLRCSPRSGDLSVYWYQQSLDQGLQFLIQYYNGEERAKGNILERFSAQQFPDLHSELNLSSLELGDSALYFCASSVPGTSGGAGEQFFGPGTRLTVL.